The clone carrying this TCR beta chain was recorded many times. Its antigen remains unknown. MiXCR was run by TCRdb on the 5' RACE reads, yielding one entry per CDR3 protein. The sample lists a few hundred thousand distinct CDR3 sequences, less than 25% seen once, with roughly 3.4% in the top ten. This entry comes from a study of CD8 T cells in ankylosing spondylitis. Study-wide points: Within matched ankylosing spondylitis synovial fluid, disease-linked clones were reportedly significantly enriched.

The CDR3 length is 13 residues. Deletions cut 2 bases from V and 7 bases from J, with 9 bases between. What was sequenced was blood, either unsorted or a sorted T cell fraction (not recorded which). This receptor was obtained from a female donor with ankylosing spondylitis or in good health (not recorded which). The chain joins TRBV12-3 or TRBV12-4 to TRBJ2-1; D remains unclear. The CDR3 loop reads CASSLRQTNEQFF. The CDR3 DNA sequence: TGTGCCAGCAGTTTAAGGCAGACGAATGAGCAGTTCTTC.